The subject of this entry is one TCR beta chain. Its antigen is not known. CDR1 is SGHTA and CDR2 is FQGTGA in the germline V gene. The CDR3 is 13 amino acids. V lost 5 bases to trimming and J lost 6 bases, with 11 bases between them. TCRdb analysed the 5' RACE reads with MiXCR anew, one entry per CDR3 protein. Of 400,000 to 650,000 distinct CDR3 sequences in the sample, around 20% are singletons; the top ten hold roughly 0.9%. This entry is derived from a study of identical twins. Findings and caveats of the study: Sequences that were beta out-of-frame showed weaker excess twin sharing. Among out-of-frame alpha sequences shared by twins, low generation probability occurred in excess.

Separately, the same data were catalogued under a study of T cells expressing NK-cell markers.

Sequencing was performed on CD4+ T cells sorted from blood. The chain joins TRBV7-3 to TRBJ2-1; no clear D gene. This sequence originates from a woman younger than 30 in good health. Written as DNA, the CDR3 is TGTGCCAGCAGCCCCTGGGGTCCCAATGAGCAGTTCTTC. This gives the protein CASSPWGPNEQFF.